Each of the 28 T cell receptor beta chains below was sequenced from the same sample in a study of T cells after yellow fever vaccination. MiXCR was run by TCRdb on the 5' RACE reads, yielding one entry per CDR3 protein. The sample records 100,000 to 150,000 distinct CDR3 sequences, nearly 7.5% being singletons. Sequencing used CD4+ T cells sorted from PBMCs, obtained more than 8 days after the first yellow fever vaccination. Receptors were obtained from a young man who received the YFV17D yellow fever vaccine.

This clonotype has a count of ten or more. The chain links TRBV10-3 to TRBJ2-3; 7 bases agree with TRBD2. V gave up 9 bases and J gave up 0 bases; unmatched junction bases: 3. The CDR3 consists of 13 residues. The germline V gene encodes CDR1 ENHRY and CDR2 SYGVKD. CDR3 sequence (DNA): TGTGCCATGGGGGGACTAAGCACAGATACGCAGTATTTT. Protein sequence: CAMGGLSTDTQYF.

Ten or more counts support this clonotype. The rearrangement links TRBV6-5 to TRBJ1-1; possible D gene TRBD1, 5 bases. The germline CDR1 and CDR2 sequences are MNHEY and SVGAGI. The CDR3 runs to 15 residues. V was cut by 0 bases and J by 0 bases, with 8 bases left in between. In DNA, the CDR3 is TGTGCCAGCAGTTACTCCGACAGCCTGAACACTGAAGCTTTCTTT. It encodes CASSYSDSLNTEAFF.

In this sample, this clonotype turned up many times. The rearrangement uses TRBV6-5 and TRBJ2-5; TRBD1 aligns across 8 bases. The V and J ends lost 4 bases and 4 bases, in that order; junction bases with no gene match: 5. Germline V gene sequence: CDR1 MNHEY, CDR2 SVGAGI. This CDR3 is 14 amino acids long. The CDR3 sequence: CASSSTGGRETQYF. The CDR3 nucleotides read TGTGCCAGCAGTTCTACAGGGGGTAGAGAGACCCAGTACTTC.

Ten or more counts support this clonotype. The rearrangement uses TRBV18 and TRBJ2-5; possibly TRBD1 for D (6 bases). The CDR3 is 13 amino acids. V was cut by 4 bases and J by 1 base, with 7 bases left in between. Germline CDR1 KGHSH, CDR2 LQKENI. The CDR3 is CASSRDIQETQYF. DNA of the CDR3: TGTGCCAGCTCACGGGACATCCAAGAGACCCAGTACTTC.

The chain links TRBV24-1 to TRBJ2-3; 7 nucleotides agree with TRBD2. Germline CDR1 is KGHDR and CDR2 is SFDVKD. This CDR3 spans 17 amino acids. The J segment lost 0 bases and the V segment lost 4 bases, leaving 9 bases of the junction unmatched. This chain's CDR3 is CATSDPGGLSSTDTQYF. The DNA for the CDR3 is TGTGCCACCAGTGACCCGGGGGGACTATCTAGCACAGATACGCAGTATTTT.

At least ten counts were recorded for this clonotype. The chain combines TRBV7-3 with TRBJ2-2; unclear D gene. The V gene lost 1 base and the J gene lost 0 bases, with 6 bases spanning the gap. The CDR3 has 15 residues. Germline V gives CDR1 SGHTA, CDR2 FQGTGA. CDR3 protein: CASSLSTTNTGELFF. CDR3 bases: TGTGCCAGCAGCTTAAGTACAACGAACACCGGGGAGCTGTTTTTT.

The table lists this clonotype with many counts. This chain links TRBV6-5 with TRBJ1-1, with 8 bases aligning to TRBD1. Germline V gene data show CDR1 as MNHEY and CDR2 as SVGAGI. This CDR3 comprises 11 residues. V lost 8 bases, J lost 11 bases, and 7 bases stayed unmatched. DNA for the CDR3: TGTGCCAGCGGAGTGCAGGGGGCTGCTTTCTTT. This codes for CASGVQGAAFF.

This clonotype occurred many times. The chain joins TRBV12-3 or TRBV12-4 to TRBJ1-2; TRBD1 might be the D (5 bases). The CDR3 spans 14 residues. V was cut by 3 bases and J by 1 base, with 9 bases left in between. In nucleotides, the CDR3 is TGTGCCAGCAGTTTTTGGGGACTTAACTATGGCTACACCTTC. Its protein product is CASSFWGLNYGYTF.

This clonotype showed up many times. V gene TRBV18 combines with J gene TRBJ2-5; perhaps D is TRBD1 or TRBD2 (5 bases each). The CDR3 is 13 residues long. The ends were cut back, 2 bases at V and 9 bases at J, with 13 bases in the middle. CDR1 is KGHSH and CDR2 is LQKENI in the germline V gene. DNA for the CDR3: TGTGCCAGCTCACCAGGGGACCACCACGCCCAGTACTTC. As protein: CASSPGDHHAQYF.

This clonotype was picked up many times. The CDR3 coding sequence is TGTGCCAGCAGCCTAGTGGGAGGTCGGGTACGAGAGACCCAGTACTTC. Protein sequence: CASSLVGGRVRETQYF. This chain uses TRBV7-2 with TRBJ2-5, with D maybe TRBD2 (6 bases). The CDR3 is 16 amino acids. Trimming pared 5 bases from V and 4 bases from J, leaving 20 bases between. CDR1 and CDR2 (germline): SGHTA, FQGNSA.

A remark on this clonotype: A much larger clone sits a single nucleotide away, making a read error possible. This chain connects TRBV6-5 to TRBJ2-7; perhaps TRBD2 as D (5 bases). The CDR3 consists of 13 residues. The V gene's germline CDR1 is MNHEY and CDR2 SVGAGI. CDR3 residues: CASSSSSTYKQYV. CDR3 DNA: TGTGCCAGCAGTTCTAGCAGTACCTACAAGCAGTACGTC.

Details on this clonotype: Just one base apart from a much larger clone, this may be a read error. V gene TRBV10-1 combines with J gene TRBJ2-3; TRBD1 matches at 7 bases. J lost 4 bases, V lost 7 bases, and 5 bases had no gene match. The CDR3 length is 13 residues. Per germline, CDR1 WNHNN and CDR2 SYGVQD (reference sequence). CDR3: CASKGQVSDTQYF. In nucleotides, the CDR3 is TGCGCCAGCAAAGGACAGGTCTCAGATACGCAGTATTTT.

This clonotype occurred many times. This chain's CDR3 is CASSNRETSPLHF. CDR3 coding DNA: TGTGCCAGCTCGAACAGGGAGACCTCACCCCTCCACTTT. The chain has TRBV12-3 or TRBV12-4 and TRBJ1-6; possible D gene TRBD1, 6 bases. This CDR3 has 13 amino acids. V lost 8 bases to trimming and J lost 10 bases, with 15 bases between them.

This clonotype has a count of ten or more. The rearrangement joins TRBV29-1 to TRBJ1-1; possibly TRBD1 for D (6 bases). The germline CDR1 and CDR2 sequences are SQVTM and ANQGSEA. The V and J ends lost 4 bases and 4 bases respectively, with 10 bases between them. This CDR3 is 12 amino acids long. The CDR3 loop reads CSVARGTTEAFF. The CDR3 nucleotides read TGCAGCGTTGCGAGGGGGACCACTGAAGCTTTCTTT.

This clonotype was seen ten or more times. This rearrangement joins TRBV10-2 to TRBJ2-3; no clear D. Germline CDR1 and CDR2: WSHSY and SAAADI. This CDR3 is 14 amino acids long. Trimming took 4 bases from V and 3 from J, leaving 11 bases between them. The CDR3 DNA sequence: TGCGCCAGCAGTGTGTCGCACCTTACAGATACGCAGTATTTT. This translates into CASSVSHLTDTQYF.

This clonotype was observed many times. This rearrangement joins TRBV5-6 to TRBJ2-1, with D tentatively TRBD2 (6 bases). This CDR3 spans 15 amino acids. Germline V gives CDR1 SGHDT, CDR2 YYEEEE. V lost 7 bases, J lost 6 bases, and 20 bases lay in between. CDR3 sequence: CASGETSSGGNEQFF. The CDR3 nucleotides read TGTGCCAGCGGCGAAACTAGCTCTGGCGGCAATGAGCAGTTCTTC.

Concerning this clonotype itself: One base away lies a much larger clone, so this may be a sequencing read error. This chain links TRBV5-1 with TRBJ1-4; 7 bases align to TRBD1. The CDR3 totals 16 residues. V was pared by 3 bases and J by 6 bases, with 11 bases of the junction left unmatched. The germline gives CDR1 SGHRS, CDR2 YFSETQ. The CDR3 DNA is TGCGCCAGCAGCTCCCGTCCCCGACAGGGAGATGAAAAACTGTTTTTT. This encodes CASSSRPRQGDEKLFF. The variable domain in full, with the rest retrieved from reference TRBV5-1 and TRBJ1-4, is KAGVTQTPRYLIKTRGQQVTLSCSPISGHRSVSWYQQTPGQGLQFLFEYFSETQRNKGNFPGRFSGRQFSNSRSEMNVSTLELGDSALYLCASSSRPRQGDEKLFFGSGTQLSVL.

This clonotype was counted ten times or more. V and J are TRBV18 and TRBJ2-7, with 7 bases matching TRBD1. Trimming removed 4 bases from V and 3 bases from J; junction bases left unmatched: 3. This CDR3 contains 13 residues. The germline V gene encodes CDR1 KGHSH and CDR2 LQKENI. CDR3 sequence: CASSRGQDYEQYV. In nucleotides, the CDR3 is TGTGCCAGCTCACGTGGACAGGACTACGAGCAGTACGTC.

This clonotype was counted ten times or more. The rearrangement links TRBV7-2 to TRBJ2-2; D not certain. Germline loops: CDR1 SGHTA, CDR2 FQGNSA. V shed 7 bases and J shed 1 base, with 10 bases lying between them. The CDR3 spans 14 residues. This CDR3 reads CASTPPMNTGELFF. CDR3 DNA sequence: TGTGCCAGCACCCCCCCGATGAACACCGGGGAGCTGTTTTTT.

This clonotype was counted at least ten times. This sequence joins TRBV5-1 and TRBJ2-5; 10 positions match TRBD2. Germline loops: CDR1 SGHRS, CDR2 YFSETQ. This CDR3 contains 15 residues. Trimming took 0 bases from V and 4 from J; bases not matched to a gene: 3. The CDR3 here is CASSLGASGGETQYF. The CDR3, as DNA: TGCGCCAGCAGCTTGGGGGCTAGCGGGGGAGAGACCCAGTACTTC.

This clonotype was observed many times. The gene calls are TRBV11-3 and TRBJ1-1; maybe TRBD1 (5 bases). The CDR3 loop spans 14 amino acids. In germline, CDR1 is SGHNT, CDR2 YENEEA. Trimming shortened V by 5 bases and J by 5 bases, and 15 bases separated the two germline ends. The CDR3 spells CASSRDGGETEAFF. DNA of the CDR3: TGTGCCAGCAGCCGGGACGGCGGAGAAACTGAAGCTTTCTTT.

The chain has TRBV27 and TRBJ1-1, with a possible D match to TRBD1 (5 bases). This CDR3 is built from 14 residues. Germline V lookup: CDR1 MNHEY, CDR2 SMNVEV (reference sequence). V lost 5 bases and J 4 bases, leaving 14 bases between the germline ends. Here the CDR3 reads CASSPKAGSTEAFF. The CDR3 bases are TGTGCCAGCAGTCCCAAGGCAGGGAGCACTGAAGCTTTCTTT.

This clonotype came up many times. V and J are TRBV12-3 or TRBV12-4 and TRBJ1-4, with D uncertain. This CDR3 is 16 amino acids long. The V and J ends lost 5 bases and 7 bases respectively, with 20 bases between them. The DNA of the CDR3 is TGTGCCAGCAGTCCCCCCTCAGGCTTTCCAGGTGAAAAACTGTTTTTT. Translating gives CASSPPSGFPGEKLFF.

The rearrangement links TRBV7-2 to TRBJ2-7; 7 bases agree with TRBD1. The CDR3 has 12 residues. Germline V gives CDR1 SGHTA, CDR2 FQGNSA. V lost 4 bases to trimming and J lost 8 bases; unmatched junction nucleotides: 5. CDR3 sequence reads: CASSSGQTKQYF. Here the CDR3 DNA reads TGTGCCAGCAGCTCGGGACAGACCAAGCAGTACTTC.

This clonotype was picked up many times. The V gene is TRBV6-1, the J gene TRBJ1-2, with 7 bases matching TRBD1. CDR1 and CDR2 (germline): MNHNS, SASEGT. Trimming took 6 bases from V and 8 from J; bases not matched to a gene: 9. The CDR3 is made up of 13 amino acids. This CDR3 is CASSPTGAWGYTF. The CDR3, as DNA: TGTGCCAGCAGCCCTACAGGGGCATGGGGCTACACCTTC.

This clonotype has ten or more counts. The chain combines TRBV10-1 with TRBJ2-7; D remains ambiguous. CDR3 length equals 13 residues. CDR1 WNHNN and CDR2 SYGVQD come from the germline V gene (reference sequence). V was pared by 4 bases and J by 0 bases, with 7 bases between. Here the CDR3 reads CASSGANSYEQYF. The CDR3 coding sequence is TGCGCCAGCAGTGGGGCAAACTCCTACGAGCAGTACTTC.

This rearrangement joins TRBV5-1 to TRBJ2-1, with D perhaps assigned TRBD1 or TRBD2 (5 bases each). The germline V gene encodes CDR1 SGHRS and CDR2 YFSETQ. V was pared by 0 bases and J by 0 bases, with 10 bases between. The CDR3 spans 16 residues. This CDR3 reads CASSLVAGASYNEQFF. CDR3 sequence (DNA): TGCGCCAGCAGCTTGGTCGCCGGGGCCTCCTACAATGAGCAGTTCTTC.

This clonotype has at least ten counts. The CDR3 sequence: CSVKDRLSGNTIYF. Written as DNA, the CDR3 is TGCAGCGTAAAGGACCGTCTCTCTGGAAACACCATATATTTT. The genes are TRBV29-1 and TRBJ1-3; D is uncertain. Germline assignment: CDR1 SQVTM and CDR2 ANQGSEA. The CDR3 contains 14 residues. V lost 6 bases and J 0 bases, leaving 12 bases between the germline ends.